Listed below are T cell receptor beta chains from one sample, sequenced in a study of T cell responses to AZD1222 COVID-19 vaccine. Clones were read by immunoSEQ multiplex PCR, and TCRdb kept only the in-frame ones, dropping some. The sample yields some 100,000 clones, nearly 90% seen once. This specimen was peripheral blood, taken on day 0 of AZD1222 vaccination. The receptors come from an adult in good health. The CDR3 runs from the conserved cysteine through the conserved F or W. The D gene is left open where the match is weak. Clone size is stated in some rows and not others, as once, few, many or a class when expanded.

TRBD1,-,TRBJ1-1,TRBV7-8,CASSNEDRGAAFF,TGTGCCAGCAGCAATGAGGACAGGGGAGCCGCTTTCTTT
TRBD1,-,TRBJ2-5,TRBV28,CASSQQGMGQETQYF,TGTGCCAGCAGTCAACAGGGGATGGGCCAAGAGACCCAGTACTTC
-,-,TRBJ2-7,TRBV9,CASSETDSYEQYF,TGTGCCAGCAGCGAAACCGACTCCTACGAGCAGTACTTC
-,-,TRBJ2-3,TRBV7-3,CASSSPGQRQYF,TGTGCCAGCAGCTCACCGGGACAAAGGCAGTATTTT
TRBD1,-,TRBJ1-1,TRBV5-1,CASSKGQQNTEAFF,TGCGCCAGCAGCAAGGGACAGCAGAACACTGAAGCTTTCTTT
TRBD1,few,TRBJ1-5,TRBV28,CASIGWDRGSSFNQPQHF,TGTGCCAGCATTGGGTGGGACAGGGGTTCATCCTTCAATCAGCCCCAGCATTTT
-,-,TRBJ1-2,TRBV7-2,CASSPAGYNYGYTF,TGTGCCAGCAGCCCAGCTGGATATAACTATGGCTACACCTTC
-,-,TRBJ1-2,TRBV7-8,CASSLAHWQGNSNYGYTF,TGTGCCAGCAGCTTAGCGCATTGGCAGGGGAACTCTAACTATGGCTACACCTTC
-,-,TRBJ2-7,TRBV27,CASSLQGRYYEQYF,TGTGCCAGCAGTTTACAGGGGCGCTACTACGAGCAGTACTTC
-,-,TRBJ1-4,TRBV4-1,CASSQLRGLEKLFF,TGCGCCAGCAGCCAACTCAGAGGTTTGGAAAAACTGTTTTTT
-,-,TRBJ1-1,TRBV7-3,CASSLGQANTEAFF,TGTGCCAGCAGCTTAGGGCAGGCGAACACTGAAGCTTTCTTT
-,-,TRBJ1-2,TRBV28,CASDNSNYGYTF,TGTGCCAGCGACAATTCTAACTATGGCTACACCTTC
TRBD2,-,TRBJ2-1,TRBV9,CASSTHGGTSGANEQFF,TGTGCCAGCAGCACCCACGGAGGGACTAGCGGGGCCAATGAGCAGTTCTTC
-,-,TRBJ1-3,TRBV19,CASRAASGNTIYF,TGTGCCAGTAGGGCAGCCTCTGGAAACACCATATATTTT
-,-,TRBJ2-1,TRBV3-1/TRBV3-2,CASSPRGLSGGYEQFF,TGTGCCAGCAGCCCCAGGGGACTATCCGGAGGTTATGAGCAGTTCTTC
TRBD1,-,TRBJ1-5,TRBV6-5,CASRHRTGSNQPQHF,TGTGCCAGCAGACATCGGACAGGGAGCAATCAGCCCCAGCATTTT
-,-,TRBJ1-1,TRBV30,CAWSVHAGAVNTEAFF,TGTGCCTGGAGTGTACACGCAGGGGCGGTGAACACTGAAGCTTTCTTT
TRBD2,-,TRBJ2-2,TRBV5-4,CASSLSGGRTGELFF,TGTGCCAGCAGCCTTAGCGGGGGGCGGACCGGGGAGCTGTTTTTT
-,-,TRBJ1-4,TRBV10-3,CAISEGRDNEKLFF,TGTGCCATCAGTGAGGGCAGGGATAATGAAAAACTGTTTTTT
TRBD1,-,TRBJ2-1,TRBV7-2,CASRPGTDNEQFF,TGTGCCAGCAGACCCGGGACAGACAATGAGCAGTTCTTC
-,-,TRBJ1-1,TRBV20-1,CSARGDTEAFF,TGCAGTGCTAGAGGGGACACTGAAGCTTTCTTT
TRBD2,few,TRBJ2-1,TRBV5-1,CASSVAGGRDEQFF,TGCGCCAGCAGTGTAGCGGGAGGGAGGGATGAGCAGTTCTTC
-,-,TRBJ1-2,TRBV29-1,CSVDRGVHGYTF,TGCAGCGTTGACAGGGGAGTACATGGCTACACCTTC
TRBD2,-,TRBJ2-3,TRBV19,CASSIQSGGGDTQYF,TGTGCCAGTAGTATCCAATCCGGGGGAGGGGATACGCAGTATTTT
-,-,TRBJ1-3,TRBV5-6,CASSPAGVHGNTIYF,TGTGCCAGCAGCCCGGCCGGGGTCCACGGAAACACCATATATTTT
-,-,TRBJ2-5,TRBV11-3,CASSSDLRGGKETQYF,TGTGCCAGCAGCTCCGATTTGAGAGGGGGGAAAGAGACCCAGTACTTC
-,-,TRBJ1-1,TRBV5-1,CASSKTGQTNTEAFF,TGCGCCAGCAGCAAAACAGGACAGACGAACACTGAAGCTTTCTTT
TRBD2,-,TRBJ2-3,TRBV28,CASSLVTSGGTSTDTQYF,TGTGCCAGCAGTTTGGTTACTAGCGGGGGGACTAGCACAGATACGCAGTATTTT
-,once,TRBJ2-1,TRBV7-2,CASSLRLDQFF,TGTGCCAGCAGCTTAAGACTAGATCAGTTCTTC
TRBD1,once,TRBJ1-4,TRBV5-6,CASSGSQGAYEKLFF,TGTGCCAGCAGCGGATCACAGGGGGCCTATGAAAAACTGTTTTTT
-,-,TRBJ2-7,TRBV27,CASRPFGGKSSYEQYF,TGTGCCAGCAGACCCTTTGGGGGTAAGAGCTCCTACGAGCAGTACTTC
TRBD1,-,TRBJ2-2,TRBV4-2,CASSLLRTGDVSGELFF,TGTGCCAGCAGCCTCCTTCGGACAGGGGATGTATCCGGGGAGCTGTTTTTT
-,-,TRBJ2-1,TRBV3-1/TRBV3-2,CASSQGRLPKQFF,TGTGCCAGCAGCCAAGGTCGCCTCCCCAAGCAGTTCTTC
-,-,TRBJ2-3,TRBV7-3,CASSLLGSFGTDTQYF,TGTGCCAGCAGCTTACTGGGTTCTTTCGGCACAGATACGCAGTATTTT
TRBD1,-,TRBJ1-1,TRBV12-3/TRBV12-4,CASRRDRVTEAFF,TGTGCCAGCAGGAGGGACAGAGTCACTGAAGCTTTCTTT
-,-,TRBJ2-7,TRBV28,CATLDSPYEQYF,TGTGCCACCTTGGACAGTCCCTACGAGCAGTACTTC
-,-,TRBJ2-1,TRBV11-2,CASKMGLNEQFF,TGTGCCAGCAAGATGGGCTTGAATGAGCAGTTCTTC
TRBD1,-,TRBJ1-5,TRBV4-1,CASSHAGTGLQPQHF,TGCGCCAGCAGCCATGCCGGGACAGGGCTTCAGCCCCAGCATTTT
TRBD2,-,TRBJ2-5,TRBV9,CASSSTGTSGETQYF,TGTGCCAGCAGCTCCACCGGGACTAGTGGAGAGACCCAGTACTTC
-,-,TRBJ1-2,TRBV24-1,CATSDHTTSDSYGYTF,TGTGCCACCAGTGACCACACTACCTCCGACAGTTATGGCTACACCTTC
-,few,TRBJ1-1,TRBV6-5,CASSPLGLSNTEAFF,TGTGCCAGCAGTCCCCTAGGACTTTCGAACACTGAAGCTTTCTTT
-,once,TRBJ2-1,TRBV10-3,CAISGVGSYNEQFF,TGTGCCATCAGTGGAGTCGGCTCCTACAATGAGCAGTTCTTC
TRBD2,-,TRBJ2-1,TRBV11-2,CASRISGGAYEQFF,TGTGCCAGCAGGATAAGCGGGGGGGCTTATGAGCAGTTCTTC
TRBD1,-,TRBJ1-1,TRBV6-6,CASRTGGKDTEAFF,TGTGCCAGCAGGACAGGGGGCAAGGACACTGAAGCTTTCTTT
-,-,TRBJ2-6,TRBV6-5,CASSYKGTGANVLTF,TGTGCCAGCAGTTACAAAGGGACCGGGGCCAACGTCCTGACTTTC
TRBD1,-,TRBJ1-5,TRBV29-1,CSVSDRVGQPQHF,TGCAGCGTTAGCGACAGGGTCGGGCAGCCCCAGCATTTT
-,-,TRBJ2-7,TRBV21-1,CASSKEVDTDPYEQYF,TGTGCCAGCAGCAAAGAGGTAGACACCGACCCCTACGAGCAGTACTTC
-,-,TRBJ2-1,TRBV19,CASNDVLYNEQFF,TGTGCCAGTAACGATGTTCTCTACAATGAGCAGTTCTTC
-,-,TRBJ1-1,TRBV12-3/TRBV12-4,CASSSGAGEAFF,TGTGCCAGCAGTTCCGGGGCTGGTGAAGCTTTCTTT
-,-,TRBJ1-6,TRBV5-1,CASSAKWGDSPLHF,TGCGCCAGCAGCGCCAAATGGGGTGATTCACCCCTCCACTTT
-,-,TRBJ1-2,TRBV7-8,CASSSGPGYGYTF,TGTGCCAGCAGCTCCGGCCCAGGGTACGGCTACACCTTC
TRBD1,-,TRBJ1-1,TRBV7-9,CASEGDRGINTEAFF,TGTGCCAGCGAAGGGGACAGGGGGATAAACACTGAAGCTTTCTTT
-,few,TRBJ1-1,TRBV19,CASSIDRGGTEAFF,TGTGCCAGTAGTATAGACAGGGGAGGCACTGAAGCTTTCTTT
TRBD1,-,TRBJ1-1,TRBV27,CASRWTGLLTDTEAFF,TGTGCCAGCAGGTGGACAGGGTTACTTACCGACACTGAAGCTTTCTTT